The 23 T cell receptor beta chains below come from one sample, sequenced in a study of cytomegalovirus exposure and HLA in healthy donors (dated by TCRdb to about 2017). Library preparation employed the immunoSEQ multiplex PCR assay. Entries here come from immuneACCESS through TCRdb and include only in-frame sequences with V and J called. Some clones fail to appear in such tables; in the studies checked, an unresolved V gene covers under half of the shortfall, and the cause of the remainder is unknown. Recorded for this sample are 76,000 or so clones; 85% to 95% of them occurred a single time. Of the sample, less than 2.5% is held by the ten largest clones. Material for sequencing was PBMCs. The receptors were sampled from a young woman in good health and CMV-seronegative.

This clone came up once. CDR3: CANIGQGTYEQYF. In DNA form, the CDR3 reads TGTGCCAACATCGGACAGGGAACCTACGAGCAGTACTTC. The rearrangement uses TRBV21-1 and TRBJ2-7; the table assigns TRBD1, which was not confirmed against the DNA. TRBV21-1 is listed as a pseudogene. This CDR3 contains 13 residues.

The V and J genes are TRBV6-1 and TRBJ2-1; 11 nucleotides match TRBD2. This CDR3 contains 15 residues. Germline CDR1 reads MNHNS; CDR2 reads SASEGT. Trimming took 3 bases from V and 7 from J; bases not matched to a gene: 5. The CDR3 nucleotides read TGTGCCAGCAGTGAGAGTAGCGGGGGGGGGAATGAGCAGTTCTTC. It is translated as CASSESSGGGNEQFF.

The chain employs TRBV27 and TRBJ2-1, with D possibly TRBD1 on 6 matching bases. CDR3 size: 19 residues. Looked up from germline, CDR1 is MNHEY and CDR2 is SMNVEV (reference sequence). V lost 5 bases to trimming and J lost 3 bases, with 26 bases between them. The DNA of the CDR3 is TGTGCCAGCAGTCAACGGCCGCCCGACAGGACTTACCTCTACAATGAGCAGTTCTTC. Residues: CASSQRPPDRTYLYNEQFF.

For this clone: Other DNA sequences from this sample encode an identical CDR3 as well. V usage is TRBV29-1 and J usage is TRBJ2-1; a possible D gene is TRBD1 (6 bases). Germline CDR1 reads SQVTM; CDR2 reads ANQGSEA. Trimming removed 7 bases at V and 8 bases at J, with 24 bases between. The CDR3 loop spans 15 amino acids. The CDR3 spells CSAGVDRLAGDEQFF. The CDR3, as DNA: TGCAGCGCTGGGGTCGACAGGCTGGCAGGGGATGAGCAGTTCTTC.

The rearrangement links TRBV6-5 to TRBJ2-5; a possible D gene is TRBD2 (6 bases). The germline V and J ends were trimmed by 4 bases and 5 bases, with 14 bases remaining between them. This CDR3 comprises 14 residues. Germline V gene data show CDR1 as MNHEY and CDR2 as SVGAGI. This chain's CDR3 is CASSFQLAMETQYF. The DNA of the CDR3 is TGTGCCAGCAGTTTCCAACTAGCTATGGAGACCCAGTACTTC.

Here the CDR3 reads CATVRSGSNQPQHF. CDR3 in DNA: TGTGCCACCGTAAGATCGGGGAGCAATCAGCCCCAGCATTTT. V usage is TRBV28 and J usage is TRBJ1-5; D ambiguous. Germline V lookup: CDR1 MDHEN, CDR2 SYDVKM. The CDR3 is 14 residues long. Trimming stripped 10 bases from V and 1 base from J, with 14 bases between. The full variable domain, rest sourced from reference TRBV28 and TRBJ1-5, is DVKVTQSSRYLVKRTGEKVFLECVQDMDHENMFWYRQDPGLGLRLIYFSYDVKMKEKGDIPEGYSVSREKKERFSLILESASTNQTSMYLCATVRSGSNQPQHFGDGTRLSIL.

The chain recombines TRBV5-1 with TRBJ1-4, with 10 bases identical to TRBD1. The CDR3 contains 16 residues. The V gene's germline CDR1 is SGHRS and CDR2 YFSETQ. Trimming took 4 bases from V and 4 from J; bases not matched to a gene: 7. DNA of the CDR3: TGCGCCAGCAGCCGGACAGGACAGGGGGTTAATGAAAAACTGTTTTTT. Its translation is CASSRTGQGVNEKLFF. The entire variable domain, with the rest obtained from reference TRBV5-1 and TRBJ1-4, is as follows: KAGVTQTPRYLIKTRGQQVTLSCSPISGHRSVSWYQQTPGQGLQFLFEYFSETQRNKGNFPGRFSGRQFSNSRSEMNVSTLELGDSALYLCASSRTGQGVNEKLFFGSGTQLSVL.

This sequence joins TRBV7-8 and TRBJ2-1; TRBD2 aligns across 10 bases. V gave up 0 bases and J gave up 4 bases; unmatched junction bases: 12. The CDR3 runs to 19 residues. Germline-derived CDR1 and CDR2 are SGHVS and FQNEAQ. CDR3 protein: CASSLALAGDPNHYNEQFF. DNA for the CDR3: TGTGCCAGCAGCTTAGCCCTAGCGGGAGACCCGAATCATTACAATGAGCAGTTCTTC.

The chain links TRBV18 to TRBJ1-6, with 8 bases that match TRBD1. The CDR3 length is 14 residues. The V gene's germline CDR1 is KGHSH and CDR2 LQKENI. V lost 6 bases to trimming and J lost 6 bases; unmatched junction nucleotides: 4. Here the CDR3 reads CASSGQGGNSPLHF. In DNA form, the CDR3 reads TGTGCCAGCTCCGGACAGGGCGGTAATTCACCCCTCCACTTT.

The CDR3 region is CASSFGGALSYNEQFF. DNA for the CDR3: TGTGCCAGCAGCTTCGGGGGGGCTCTCTCCTACAATGAGCAGTTCTTC. The chain uses TRBV7-2 and TRBJ2-1; 8 bases fit TRBD2. There are 16 residues in the CDR3. With 3 bases clipped from V and 0 bases from J, the junction kept 4 bases outside the gene matches. Germline V gene lookup returns CDR1 SGHTA and CDR2 FQGNSA.

The V and J genes are TRBV28 and TRBJ1-4; D unresolved. Trimming took off 5 bases at V and 5 bases at J, with 15 bases between the two ends. Germline V gene sequence: CDR1 MDHEN, CDR2 SYDVKM. This CDR3 has 15 residues. For the CDR3, the DNA is TGTGCCAGCAGTCCGGCCTCTGAGGGAAATGAAAAACTGTTTTTT. Translated, it gives CASSPASEGNEKLFF. The whole variable domain, filled in from reference TRBV28 and TRBJ1-4, reads DVKVTQSSRYLVKRTGEKVFLECVQDMDHENMFWYRQDPGLGLRLIYFSYDVKMKEKGDIPEGYSVSREKKERFSLILESASTNQTSMYLCASSPASEGNEKLFFGSGTQLSVL.

V is TRBV2 and J is TRBJ1-2, with TRBD1 identical over 8 bases. V gave up 9 bases and J gave up 2 bases; unmatched junction bases: 8. The CDR3 covers 14 residues. CDR1 is SNHLY and CDR2 is FYNNEI in the germline V gene. The CDR3 DNA sequence: TGTGCCAGAAAACCACGGGACAGGAACTATGGCTACACCTTC. As protein: CARKPRDRNYGYTF.

The rearrangement uses TRBV19 and TRBJ1-5, with TRBD1 as a possible D gene (6 bases). This CDR3 has 15 amino acids. Trimming left V 5 bases short and J 3 bases short, with 14 bases between. CDR1 and CDR2 (germline): LNHDA, SQIVND (reference sequence). The CDR3 nucleotides are TGTGCCAGTAGTGCCAGGGGTATGACCAATCAGCCCCAGCATTTT. Protein: CASSARGMTNQPQHF.

This clone was seen only once. As DNA, the CDR3 is TGTGCCAGCAGTTTAGGTCCCTACTACGAGCAGTACTTC. It codes for CASSLGPYYEQYF. The chain has TRBV27 and TRBJ2-7, with D unclear. The CDR3 loop spans 13 amino acids. Germline CDR1 and CDR2: MNHEY and SMNVEV (reference sequence). V was shortened by 2 bases and J by 3 bases, with 8 bases between the two germline ends.

The chain couples TRBV4-1 to TRBJ2-1; 8 bases match TRBD1. CDR3 size: 14 residues. J lost 4 bases, V lost 1 base, and 0 bases had no gene match. Germline loops: CDR1 MGHRA, CDR2 YSYEKL. This CDR3 is CASSQGDRYNEQFF. The CDR3 bases are TGCGCCAGCAGCCAAGGGGACAGGTACAATGAGCAGTTCTTC.

The chain uses TRBV7-6 and TRBJ2-1, with a weak D call TRBD1 (6 bases). Trimming shortened V by 0 bases and J by 10 bases, and 10 bases separated the two germline ends. Germline loops: CDR1 SGHVS, CDR2 FNYEAQ. The CDR3 spans 13 residues. CDR3 residues: CASSLAWTEEQFF. In DNA, the CDR3 is TGTGCCAGCAGCTTAGCGTGGACAGAAGAGCAGTTCTTC.

The chain is built from TRBV5-6 and TRBJ1-2; no clear D gene. Germline V gene sequence: CDR1 SGHDT, CDR2 YYEEEE. This CDR3 comprises 12 residues. Trimming took off 4 bases at V and 14 bases at J, with 18 bases between the two ends. CDR3 in amino acids: CASSQKPTLRTF. CDR3 bases: TGTGCCAGCAGCCAGAAACCCACCCTTCGTACCTTC.

The chain joins TRBV6-1 to TRBJ1-2; TRBD1 matches at 10 bases. This CDR3 region has 17 residues. J lost 6 bases, V lost 2 bases, and 12 bases had no gene match. CDR1 and CDR2 (germline): MNHNS, SASEGT. The CDR3 protein is CASSERDRGPNFDGYTF. For the CDR3, the DNA is TGTGCCAGCAGTGAACGGGACAGGGGTCCTAATTTCGATGGCTACACCTTC.

The CDR3 nucleotides read TGTGCCAGCAGCGTGTCGACTAGCGGTTACACAGATACGCAGTATTTT. Protein: CASSVSTSGYTDTQYF. This chain joins TRBV9 and TRBJ2-3; TRBD2 matches 9 bases. V shed 2 bases and J 2 bases; nucleotides not matched to a gene: 6. This CDR3 contains 16 residues. Germline CDR1 and CDR2: SGDLS and YYNGEE.

The V call is TRBV2, the J call TRBJ2-7; TRBD1 aligns across 9 bases. V shed 7 bases and J 1 base; nucleotides not matched to a gene: 17. This CDR3 has 18 residues. Germline CDR1 SNHLY, CDR2 FYNNEI. The CDR3 is CASTWSKSSGTGSYEQYF. As DNA, the CDR3 is TGTGCCAGCACATGGTCAAAGAGTTCCGGGACAGGGTCCTACGAGCAGTACTTC.

This chain links TRBV7-3 with TRBJ2-3; possibly TRBD2 for D (6 bases). V dropped 5 bases and J dropped 5 bases, with 26 bases sitting between them. The CDR3 has 18 residues. Germline CDR1 reads SGHTA; CDR2 reads FQGTGA. CDR3 nucleotide sequence: TGTGCCAGCAGCGCCCTCGGAGGGGAGAAGTCCTTCGGAGATACGCAGTATTTT. Protein product: CASSALGGEKSFGDTQYF. The full variable domain, its missing parts supplied by reference TRBV7-3 and TRBJ2-3, is GAGVSQTPSNKVTEKGKYVELRCDPISGHTALYWYRQSLGQGPEFLIYFQGTGAADDSGLPNDRFFAVRPEGSVSTLKIQRTERGDSAVYLCASSALGGEKSFGDTQYFGPGTRLTVL.

The chain has TRBV30 and TRBJ2-1; weak D call: TRBD2 (6 bases). This CDR3 has 11 amino acids. Germline CDR1 reads GTSNPN; CDR2 reads SVGIG (reference sequence). Trimming removed 2 bases from V and 12 bases from J, with 11 bases in between. The CDR3 sequence: CAWSPGTGQFF. DNA of the CDR3: TGTGCCTGGAGTCCAGGGACTGGGCAGTTCTTC.

The rearrangement joins TRBV7-2 to TRBJ2-7, with TRBD1 identical over 10 bases. The V segment lost 5 bases and the J segment 4 bases; nucleotides outside the gene matches: 8. This CDR3 spans 15 amino acids. From germline, CDR1 is SGHTA and CDR2 FQGNSA. The CDR3 nucleotides are TGTGCCAGCAGCCCGCGGACAGGGGGAGAGTACGAGCAGTACTTC. This codes for CASSPRTGGEYEQYF.